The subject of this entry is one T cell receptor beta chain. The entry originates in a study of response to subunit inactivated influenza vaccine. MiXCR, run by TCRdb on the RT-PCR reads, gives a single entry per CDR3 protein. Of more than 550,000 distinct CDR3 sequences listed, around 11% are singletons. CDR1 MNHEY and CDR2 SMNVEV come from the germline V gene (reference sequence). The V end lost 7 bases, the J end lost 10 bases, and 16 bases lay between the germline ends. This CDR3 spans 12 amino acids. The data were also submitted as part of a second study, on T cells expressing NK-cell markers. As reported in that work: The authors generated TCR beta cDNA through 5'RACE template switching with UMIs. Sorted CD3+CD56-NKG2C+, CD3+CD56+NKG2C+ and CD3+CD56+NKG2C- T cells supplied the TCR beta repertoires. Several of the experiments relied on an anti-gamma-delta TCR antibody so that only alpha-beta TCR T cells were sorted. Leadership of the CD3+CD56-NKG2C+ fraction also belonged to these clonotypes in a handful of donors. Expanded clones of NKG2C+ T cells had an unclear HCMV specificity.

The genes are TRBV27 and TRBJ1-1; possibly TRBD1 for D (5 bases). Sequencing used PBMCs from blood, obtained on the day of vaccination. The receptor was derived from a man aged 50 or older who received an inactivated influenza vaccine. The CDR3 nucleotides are TGTGCCAGCACGGCGATCGGGGGGGGAGCTTTCTTT. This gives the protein CASTAIGGGAFF.